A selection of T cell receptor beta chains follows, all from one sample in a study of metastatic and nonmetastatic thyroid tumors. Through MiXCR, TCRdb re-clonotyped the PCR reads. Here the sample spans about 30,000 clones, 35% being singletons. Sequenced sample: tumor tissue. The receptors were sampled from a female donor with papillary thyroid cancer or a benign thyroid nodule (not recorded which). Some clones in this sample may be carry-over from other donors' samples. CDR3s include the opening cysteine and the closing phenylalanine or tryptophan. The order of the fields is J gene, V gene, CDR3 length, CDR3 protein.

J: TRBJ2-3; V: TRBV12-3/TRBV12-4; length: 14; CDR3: CATARVSPTDTQYF
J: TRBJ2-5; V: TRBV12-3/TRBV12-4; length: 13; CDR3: CASSGTAQETQYF
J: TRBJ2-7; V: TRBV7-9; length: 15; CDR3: CASSLAGGSTYEQYF
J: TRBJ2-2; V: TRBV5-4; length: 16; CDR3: CASSSISGRNTGELFF
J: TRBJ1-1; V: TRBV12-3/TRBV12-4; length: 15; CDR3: CASSLGGGRNTEAFF
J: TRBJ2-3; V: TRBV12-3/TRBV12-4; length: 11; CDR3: CASRGADTQYF
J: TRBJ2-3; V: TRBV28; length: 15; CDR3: CASSFESGGRHTQYF
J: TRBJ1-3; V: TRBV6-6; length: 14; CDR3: CASSYSTGGNTIYF
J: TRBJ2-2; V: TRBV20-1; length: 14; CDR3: CSAQYRGYTGELFF
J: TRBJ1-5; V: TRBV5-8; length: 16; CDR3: CASSGGTGRSAQPQHF
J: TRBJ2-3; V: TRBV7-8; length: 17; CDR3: CASSPQGLGGGADTQYF
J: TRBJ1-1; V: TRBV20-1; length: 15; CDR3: CSARDRDGRNTEAFF
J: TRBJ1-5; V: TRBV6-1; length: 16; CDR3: CASTSGDGGDNQPQHF
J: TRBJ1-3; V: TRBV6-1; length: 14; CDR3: CASSTGGGGNTIYF
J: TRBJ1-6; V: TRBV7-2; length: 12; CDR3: CASSFPNSPLHF
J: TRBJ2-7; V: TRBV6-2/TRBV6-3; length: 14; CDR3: CASSRLAGKGEQYF
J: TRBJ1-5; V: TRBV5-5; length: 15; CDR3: CASTYTGGTDQPQHF
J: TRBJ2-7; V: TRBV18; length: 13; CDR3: CASSPTPSYEQYF
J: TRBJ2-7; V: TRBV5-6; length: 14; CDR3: CASSLAGSSYEQYF
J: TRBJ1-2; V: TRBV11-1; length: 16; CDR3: CASSPKSPGQGDGYTF
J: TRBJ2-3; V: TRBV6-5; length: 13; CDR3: CASSYPYTDTQYF
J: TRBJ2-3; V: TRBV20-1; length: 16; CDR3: CSARDSSGRASNTQYF
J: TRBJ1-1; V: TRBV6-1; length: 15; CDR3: CASSIWGQGPNEAFF
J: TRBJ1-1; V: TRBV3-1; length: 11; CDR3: CASSQGEEAFF
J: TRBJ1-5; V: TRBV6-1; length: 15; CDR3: CASQWEGRSLQPQHF
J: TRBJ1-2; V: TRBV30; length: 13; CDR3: CAWIPRENYGYTF
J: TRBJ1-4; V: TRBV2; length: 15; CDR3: CASRGTGGRYEKLFF